This T cell receptor beta chain was identified during a study of blood T cell repertoires in COVID-19. Turning to the study itself: Some COVID-19 samples were acute and others convalescent; all came from the United States, Italy and Spain. The analysed material was cDNA or gDNA that came from T cells, B-cell-depleted T cells, or PBMCs.

V trimming: 4 bases; J trimming: 5 bases; junction bases outside the gene matches: 7. In germline, CDR1 is SGHVS, CDR2 FQNEAQ. The CDR3 length is 16 residues. As processed by the authors: Amplification of reference gene primers provided the estimated nucleated cell counts. Repertoires were generated with immunoSEQ multiplex PCR, while TCRdb's copy carries only in-frame clones and drops some. V and J calls and clone size follow that table, whereas D and trimming were derived from the DNA. This table has 310,000 or so clones, around 83% appearing once. The clonotype originates from a woman in her 50s with acute or convalescent COVID-19. V gene TRBV7-8 combines with J gene TRBJ2-1, with 11 bases aligning to TRBD2. The specimen sequenced was peripheral blood. CDR3 sequence reads: CASSSLTSGTDNEQFF. The CDR3 region has the DNA TGTGCCAGCAGCTCACTGACTAGCGGGACCGACAATGAGCAGTTCTTC. The full variable domain, in which reference TRBV7-8 and TRBJ2-1 provide the parts outside the CDR3, is GAGVSQSPRYKVAKRGQDVALRCDPISGHVSLFWYQQALGQGPEFLTYFQNEAQLDKSGLPSDRFFAERPEGSVSTLKIQRTQQEDSAVYLCASSSLTSGTDNEQFFGPGTRLTVL.